A single T cell receptor beta chain is shown here with its context. What it binds is not known. All the donors were Caucasian adults who lived in Nashville, Tennessee. The data originate from a study of shared clonotypes between healthy human individuals. Study-wide points: Read depth was anticipated to influence clonotype sharing among donors.

Each cell subset's genomic DNA was divided evenly among several immunoSEQ plates. Measured with immunoSEQ multiplex PCR; TCRdb has only the in-frame clones, and not every one. The sample has roughly 490,000 clones; around 79% are singletons. The CDR3 extends over 15 amino acids. V lost 6 bases, J lost 4 bases, and 6 bases stayed unmatched. Germline CDR1 is LNHNV and CDR2 is YYDKDF (reference sequence). The chain uses TRBV15 and TRBJ1-4, with TRBD1 matching over 9 bases. The clonotype comes from a woman aged 40-49 years in good health. Some clones in this sample may be carry-over from other donors' samples. Sequencing was carried out using PBMCs. The CDR3, as DNA: TGTGCCACCAGGTTGGGGGACAGGGATAATGAAAAACTGTTTTTT. Translation gives CATRLGDRDNEKLFF.